The T cell receptor (beta chain) under discussion was sequenced for a study of T cells in Graves' hyperthyroidism and ophthalmopathy. V was clipped by 2 bases and J by 3 bases, with 11 bases between them. Germline values: CDR1 GTSNPN, CDR2 SVGIG (reference sequence). CDR3 length: 13 amino acids. Ten or more counts support this clonotype. Its antigen is unknown. RNA transcripts gave rise to amplified TCR beta CDR3 regions. HTBI primers were the set used in a first-round RT-PCR of the TCR CDR3. TCRdb re-called the multiplex PCR reads with MiXCR, one entry per CDR3 protein. Among some 770,000 distinct CDR3 sequences, 16% were seen once, and the ten largest hold under 9.5%. General observations from the study: Expanded thyroid clonotypes (above 0.001) were mostly also found in blood.

The chain recombines TRBV30 with TRBJ2-7; tentatively, D is TRBD1 (6 bases). This receptor was taken from a man between 18 and 29 years old with Graves' hyperthyroidism. Sequenced input: blood. The DNA for the CDR3 is TGTGCCTGGAGTAGAGGGGGTGGCTACGAGCAGTACTTC. Translated, it gives CAWSRGGGYEQYF.